Shown below are 25 T cell receptor beta chains from a single sample sequenced in a study of cytomegalovirus exposure and HLA in healthy donors. PCR used 60 Vbeta primers and 13 Jbeta primers. The repertoire was sequenced with immunoSEQ multiplex PCR; TCRdb's copy has only in-frame clones and lacks some. This sample yields 60,000 to 70,000 clones, of which approximately 80% are seen a single time; 2.5% to 3.5% belongs to the top ten. The sample comprised PBMCs. The receptors stem from a woman in her 30s in good health and CMV-seronegative.

V and J are TRBV7-8 and TRBJ1-2, with D possibly TRBD1 on 6 matching bases. Trimming stripped 5 bases from V and 13 bases from J, with 17 bases between. The CDR3 length is 12 residues. CDR1 is SGHVS and CDR2 is FQNEAQ in the germline V gene. CDR3 residues: CASSPGGGSATF. In nucleotides, the CDR3 is TGTGCCAGCAGCCCCGGCGGGGGCTCTGCCACCTTC.

This clone was recorded once. Here the CDR3 reads CASSFRGLTDTQYF. CDR3 in DNA: TGTGCCAGCAGCTTTAGGGGCTTGACAGATACGCAGTATTTT. The chain joins TRBV11-3 to TRBJ2-3, with a possible D match to TRBD1 (5 bases). Trimming stripped 3 bases from V and 3 bases from J, with 10 bases between. The CDR3 is 14 amino acids. Germline assignment: CDR1 SGHNT and CDR2 YENEEA.

This sequence joins TRBV7-2 and TRBJ2-3; TRBD1 agrees at 12 bases. Germline trimming cut 4 bases from V and 4 bases from J; bases unmatched to any gene: 12. Germline CDR1 SGHTA, CDR2 FQGNSA. CDR3 length: 18 residues. CDR3 nucleotides: TGTGCCAGCAGCTCCCTCGCAACCGGGACAGGGGGCCCAGATACGCAGTATTTT. This gives the protein CASSSLATGTGGPDTQYF.

The J gene is TRBJ2-7, the V gene TRBV15, with D possibly being TRBD2 (6 bases). Per the germline V gene, CDR1 is LNHNV and CDR2 is YYDKDF (reference sequence). The V end lost 3 bases, the J end lost 0 bases, and 15 bases lay between the germline ends. This CDR3 region has 16 residues. CDR3 protein: CATSRGGGASSYEQYF. In nucleotides, the CDR3 is TGTGCCACCAGCAGGGGTGGAGGGGCGAGCTCCTACGAGCAGTACTTC.

This chain joins TRBV5-5 and TRBJ1-1; TRBD1 matches 8 bases. V shed 4 bases, J shed 3 bases, and the junction held 8 bases outside the gene matches. Germline-derived CDR1 and CDR2 are SGHKS and YYEKEE (reference sequence). This CDR3 has 15 residues. DNA for the CDR3: TGTGCCAGCAGCCCAAGGACAGGGTCCGACACTGAAGCTTTCTTT. Its translation is CASSPRTGSDTEAFF.

The rearrangement links TRBV4-1 to TRBJ2-7; tentatively, D is TRBD1 (5 bases). Germline V gene sequence: CDR1 MGHRA, CDR2 YSYEKL. This CDR3 comprises 15 residues. With 1 base removed from V and 2 bases from J, the gap between germline ends came to 12 bases. The CDR3 coding sequence is TGCGCCAGCAGCCAAGCTAGTGGCAGGGCCTACGAGCAGTACTTC. Translated: CASSQASGRAYEQYF.

The chain employs TRBV5-1 and TRBJ1-5, with TRBD1 identical over 7 bases. CDR3 length equals 14 residues. The trim removed 0 bases at V and 4 bases at J, leaving 1 base unmatched. Germline values: CDR1 SGHRS, CDR2 YFSETQ. The CDR3 spells CASSLGTGNQPQHF. Written as DNA, the CDR3 is TGCGCCAGCAGCTTGGGGACAGGTAATCAGCCCCAGCATTTT.

This chain joins TRBV13 and TRBJ1-4; D unresolved. Germline lookup yields CDR1 PRHDT and CDR2 FYEKMQ (reference sequence). V shed 1 base and J shed 4 bases, with 10 bases lying between them. This CDR3 comprises 15 residues. This chain's CDR3 is CASSLEADYNEKLFF. In nucleotides, the CDR3 is TGTGCCAGCAGCTTAGAGGCGGATTATAATGAAAAACTGTTTTTT.

The table lists this clone with a count of one. The genes are TRBV7-9 and TRBJ1-1; 8 nucleotides align to TRBD1. Per the germline V gene, CDR1 is SEHNR and CDR2 is FQNEAQ (reference sequence). The CDR3 covers 16 residues. The V and J ends lost 3 bases and 1 base, in that order; junction bases with no gene match: 7. The CDR3 nucleotides are TGTGCCAGCAGCTTGGACAGGGTCCCAAGGAACACTGAAGCTTTCTTT. Its protein is CASSLDRVPRNTEAFF.

The chain combines TRBV10-3 with TRBJ2-1; tentatively, D is TRBD2 (7 bases). The CDR3 is 14 residues long. The V and J ends lost 7 bases and 2 bases respectively, with 12 bases between them. Germline CDR1 is ENHRY and CDR2 is SYGVKD. The CDR3 DNA follows: TGTGCCATCAATCTGGGGGGGCCCTACAATGAGCAGTTCTTC. Protein sequence: CAINLGGPYNEQFF.

The chain links TRBV6-1 to TRBJ1-2, with unresolved D. This CDR3 spans 14 amino acids. Germline assignment: CDR1 MNHNS and CDR2 SASEGT. V was shortened by 6 bases and J by 3 bases, with 14 bases between the two germline ends. The CDR3 DNA is TGTGCCAGCAGGAACAACGGGAACCACTATGGCTACACCTTC. It specifies CASRNNGNHYGYTF.

The rearrangement joins TRBV29-1 to TRBJ2-3; tentatively, D is TRBD1 (6 bases). The CDR3 sequence is 11 residues long. Germline V gives CDR1 SQVTM, CDR2 ANQGSEA. With 1 base removed from V and 11 bases from J, the gap between germline ends came to 10 bases. This CDR3 is CSVEVGAGQYF. The CDR3 bases are TGCAGCGTTGAAGTGGGGGCCGGGCAGTATTTT.

The genes are TRBV18 and TRBJ1-2, with D maybe TRBD1 (6 bases). The CDR3 spans 19 residues. V gave up 2 bases and J gave up 8 bases, with 30 bases separating them. Germline values: CDR1 KGHSH, CDR2 LQKENI. The CDR3 DNA follows: TGTGCCAGCTCACCATCGTCAGGGGATGGCGGCCGTCCGCCTTACGGCTACACCTTC. Translating it yields CASSPSSGDGGRPPYGYTF. The full variable domain, its missing parts supplied by reference TRBV18 and TRBJ1-2, is NAGVMQNPRHLVRRRGQEARLRCSPMKGHSHVYWYRQLPEEGLKFMVYLQKENIIDESGMPKERFSAEFPKEGPSILRIQQVVRGDSAAYFCASSPSSGDGGRPPYGYTFGSGTRLTVV.

The rearrangement links TRBV6-4 to TRBJ2-5, with TRBD1 identical over 8 bases. Per the germline V gene, CDR1 is MRHNA and CDR2 is SNTAGT. The V gene end was trimmed by 3 bases and the J gene end by 11 bases; junction bases not matched to a gene: 11. The CDR3 length is 14 residues. The CDR3 DNA is TGTGCCAGCAGTGATCTACAGGGGGTAGGGGAGCAGTACTTC. Protein: CASSDLQGVGEQYF.

This clone has just one count. V is TRBV1 and J is TRBJ2-3; the table's D gene call, TRBD2, was not cross checked with the DNA. TRBV1 is reported as a pseudogene. This CDR3 is 16 amino acids long. CDR3 loop: CTSSQVASPLRDTQYF. CDR3 DNA sequence: TGCACCAGCAGCCAAGTGGCTAGCCCATTGAGAGATACGCAGTATTTT.

The rearrangement uses TRBV9 and TRBJ1-2; 7 nucleotides agree with TRBD1. V dropped 4 bases and J dropped 6; count of bases not matched to a gene: 9. The germline gives CDR1 SGDLS, CDR2 YYNGEE. The CDR3 consists of 14 residues. CDR3 in amino acids: CASSKDRRSHGYTF. CDR3 nucleotide sequence: TGTGCCAGCAGCAAGGACAGGCGGAGCCATGGCTACACCTTC.

The V call is TRBV18, the J call TRBJ1-1, with D unclear. The germline V gene has CDR1 KGHSH and CDR2 LQKENI. The CDR3 covers 16 residues. The ends were cut back, 2 bases at V and 5 bases at J, with 18 bases in the middle. CDR3 in amino acids: CASSPSRETLRTEAFF. The DNA for the CDR3 is TGTGCCAGCTCACCATCACGGGAAACCTTGCGGACTGAAGCTTTCTTT.

The chain joins TRBV6-5 to TRBJ2-1; D gene uncertain. In germline, CDR1 is MNHEY, CDR2 SVGAGI. The CDR3 spans 12 residues. The V end lost 2 bases, the J end lost 9 bases, and 8 bases lay between the germline ends. The CDR3 DNA reads TGTGCCAGCAGTTACCTCGGCGGTGAGCAGTTCTTC. Its protein product is CASSYLGGEQFF.

The table lists this clone with a count of one. The chain links TRBV7-2 to TRBJ1-1; TRBD1 is a possible D gene (6 bases). The CDR3 length is 14 residues. Trimming cost V 5 bases and J 1 base, with 11 bases left between them. Germline lookup yields CDR1 SGHTA and CDR2 FQGNSA. CDR3 region: CASSGIGGNTEAFF. CDR3 nucleotides: TGTGCCAGCAGCGGGATAGGGGGGAACACTGAAGCTTTCTTT.

The chain has TRBV4-1 and TRBJ1-6; no firm D call. Germline V gene lookup returns CDR1 MGHRA and CDR2 YSYEKL. The CDR3 runs 14 residues. V was shortened by 0 bases and J by 9 bases, with 9 bases between the two germline ends. The CDR3 DNA follows: TGCGCCAGCAGCCAAGAGGGCAGGATTTCACCCCTCCACTTT. Its translation: CASSQEGRISPLHF.

This CDR3 reads CSVATDGYTF. CDR3 coding DNA: TGCAGCGTTGCGACAGATGGCTACACCTTC. This rearrangement joins TRBV29-1 to TRBJ1-2, with D possibly being TRBD1 (5 bases). The CDR3 has 10 amino acids. Trimming shortened V by 4 bases and J by 6 bases, and 6 bases separated the two germline ends. Germline assignment: CDR1 SQVTM and CDR2 ANQGSEA.

The chain recombines TRBV5-1 with TRBJ1-1; tentative D call: TRBD1 (5 bases). From germline, CDR1 is SGHRS and CDR2 YFSETQ. V lost 4 bases, J lost 3 bases, and 19 bases lay in between. CDR3 length equals 16 residues. The CDR3 here is CASSNGGGYQDTEAFF. Here the CDR3 DNA reads TGCGCCAGCAGCAATGGGGGGGGGTATCAGGACACTGAAGCTTTCTTT.

This clone came up once. The chain joins TRBV27 to TRBJ2-1; 10 positions match TRBD2. V dropped 6 bases and J dropped 6; count of bases not matched to a gene: 8. Germline V lookup: CDR1 MNHEY, CDR2 SMNVEV (reference sequence). The CDR3 sequence is 15 residues long. This chain's CDR3 is CASRKLAGTLNEQFF. Written as DNA, the CDR3 is TGTGCCAGCAGGAAACTAGCGGGGACCCTCAATGAGCAGTTCTTC.

This clone was found once. This chain joins TRBV19 and TRBJ2-7, with 12 bases fitting TRBD2. The germline V gene encodes CDR1 LNHDA and CDR2 SQIVND (reference sequence). This CDR3 has 13 residues. V was clipped by 8 bases and J by 5 bases; unmatched bases: 4. The CDR3 loop reads CASRTSGNHEQYF. The CDR3 DNA follows: TGTGCCAGTCGGACTAGCGGGAACCACGAGCAGTACTTC.

The chain joins TRBV6-4 to TRBJ2-1; a possible D gene is TRBD1 (7 bases). Trimming pared 4 bases from V and 4 bases from J, leaving 14 bases between. The CDR3 runs 15 residues. CDR1 and CDR2 from the germline V gene are MRHNA and SNTAGT. The CDR3 region has the DNA TGTGCCAGCAGTGGGGCGGGACAGAGATACAATGAGCAGTTCTTC. It is translated as CASSGAGQRYNEQFF.